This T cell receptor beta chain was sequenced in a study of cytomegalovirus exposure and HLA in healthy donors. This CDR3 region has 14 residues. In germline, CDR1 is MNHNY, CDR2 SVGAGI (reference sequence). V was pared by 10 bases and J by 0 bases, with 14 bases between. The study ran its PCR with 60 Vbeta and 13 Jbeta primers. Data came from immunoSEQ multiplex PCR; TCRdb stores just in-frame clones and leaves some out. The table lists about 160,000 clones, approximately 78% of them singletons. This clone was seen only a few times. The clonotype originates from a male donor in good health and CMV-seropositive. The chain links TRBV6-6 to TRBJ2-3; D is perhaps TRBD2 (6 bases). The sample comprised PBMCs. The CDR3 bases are TGTGCCACCTCACGGAGCGGGAGCACAGATACGCAGTATTTT. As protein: CATSRSGSTDTQYF.